The present entry profiles one T cell receptor (beta chain) with its context. Its specificity is not known. The data were taken from a study of cytomegalovirus exposure and HLA in healthy donors. As for the study in general: The same platform as the roughly 670 first-cohort repertoires was used for the 95 to 150 validation repertoires, a later analysis reported.

Findings and limits, study-wide: Subsequent analysis found a tendency for first-cohort TCR clusters to co-occur within the 90 to 150 validation repertoires. CMV antigen specificity was confirmed in vitro for three CMV-associated chains.

TCRdb keeps only in-frame clones here, not all; method: immunoSEQ multiplex PCR. This table holds 90,000 to 110,000 clones, 70% to 90% found once. Germline V gene sequence: CDR1 MGHRA, CDR2 YSYEKL. The V gene lost 5 bases and the J gene lost 8 bases, with 10 bases spanning the gap. The CDR3 contains 12 residues. Sequencing was performed on PBMCs. This TCR came from a woman between 18 and 29 years old in good health and CMV-seropositive. The chain links TRBV4-1 to TRBJ2-4, with a weak D call TRBD2 (5 bases). As DNA, the CDR3 is TGCGCCAGCAGCAGCGGTTTTGACATTCAGTACTTC. Encoded protein: CASSSGFDIQYF.